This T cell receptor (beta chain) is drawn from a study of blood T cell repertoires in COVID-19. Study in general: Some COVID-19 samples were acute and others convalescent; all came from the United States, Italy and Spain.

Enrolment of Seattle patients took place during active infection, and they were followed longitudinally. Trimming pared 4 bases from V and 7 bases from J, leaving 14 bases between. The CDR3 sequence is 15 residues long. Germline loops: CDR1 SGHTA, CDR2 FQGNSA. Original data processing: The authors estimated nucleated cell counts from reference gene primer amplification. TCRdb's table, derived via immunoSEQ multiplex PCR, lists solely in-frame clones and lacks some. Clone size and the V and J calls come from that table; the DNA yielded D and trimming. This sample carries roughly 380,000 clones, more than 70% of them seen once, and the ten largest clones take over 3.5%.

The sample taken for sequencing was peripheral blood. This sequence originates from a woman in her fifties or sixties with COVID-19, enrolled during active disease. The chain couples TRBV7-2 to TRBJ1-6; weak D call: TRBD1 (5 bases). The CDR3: CASSSWTTQNSPLHF. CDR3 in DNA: TGTGCCAGCAGCTCATGGACAACCCAAAATTCACCCCTCCACTTT.